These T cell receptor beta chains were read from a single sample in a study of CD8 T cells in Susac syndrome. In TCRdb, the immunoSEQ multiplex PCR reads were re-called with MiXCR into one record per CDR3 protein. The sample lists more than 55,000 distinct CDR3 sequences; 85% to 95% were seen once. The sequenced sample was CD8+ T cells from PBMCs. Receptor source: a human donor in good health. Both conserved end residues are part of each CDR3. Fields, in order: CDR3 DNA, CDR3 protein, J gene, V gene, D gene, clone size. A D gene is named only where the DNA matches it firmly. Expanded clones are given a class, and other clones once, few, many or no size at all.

TGTGCCAGCAGCTATCGGGCCGAGACATCAGATACGCAGTATTTT | CASSYRAETSDTQYF | TRBJ2-3 | TRBV7-9 | . | .
TGCAGCGTTGACGTCAGGGGGAATCCCCTCTATGGCTACACCTTC | CSVDVRGNPLYGYTF | TRBJ1-2 | TRBV29-1 | TRBD1 | .
TGCGCCAGCAGCTTGGTTCCGGGGAACTACGAGCAGTACTTC | CASSLVPGNYEQYF | TRBJ2-7 | TRBV5-1 | . | .
TGCAGCGTTGAGGGCCTGATGAACACCGGGGAGCTGTTTTTT | CSVEGLMNTGELFF | TRBJ2-2 | TRBV29-1 | . | .
TGCGCCAGCAGCTTCCATAATTCTCGGAATATGAACACTGAAGCTTTCTTT | CASSFHNSRNMNTEAFF | TRBJ1-1 | TRBV5-1 | . | .
TGCGCCAGCAGCCAAGGGGATGCGGGCGGCAAAGGACCCCTCCACTTT | CASSQGDAGGKGPLHF | TRBJ1-6 | TRBV4-1 | . | once
TGTGCCAGCAGCTCAGGAATAGGGGGGTACAATGAGCAGTTCTTC | CASSSGIGGYNEQFF | TRBJ2-1 | TRBV7-3 | . | .
TGTGCCAGCTGGGGGACTAGCGGGGGGGCGAGGACAGATACGCAGTATTTT | CASWGTSGGARTDTQYF | TRBJ2-3 | TRBV25-1 | TRBD2 | .
TGTGCCAGCAGTTACTCAGCAGGGTGGGGAGAGACCCAGTACTTC | CASSYSAGWGETQYF | TRBJ2-5 | TRBV6-2/TRBV6-3 | . | .
TGTGCCAGCTCTCCGGACAGACTTGAAGCTTTCTTT | CASSPDRLEAFF | TRBJ1-1 | TRBV18 | . | .
TGTGCCAGCACCCCAGGGTGGCATGAGCAGTTCTTC | CASTPGWHEQFF | TRBJ2-1 | TRBV6-2/TRBV6-3 | . | .
TGTGCCAGCAGCTGGGAGACAGGGAATGCCGGGGAGCTGTTTTTT | CASSWETGNAGELFF | TRBJ2-2 | TRBV28 | TRBD1 | .
TGTGCCAGCAGCTTAGCATTAAGGACAGGGCGAGGCTACACCTTC | CASSLALRTGRGYTF | TRBJ1-2 | TRBV7-9 | TRBD1 | .
TGTGCCAGCAGCTCCCAATACGCCGGGCCTGAAGCTTTCTTT | CASSSQYAGPEAFF | TRBJ1-1 | TRBV5-6 | . | .
TGTGCCAGCAGACTGGGTGGGGAGCGTCAGCCCCAGCATTTT | CASRLGGERQPQHF | TRBJ1-5 | TRBV12-3/TRBV12-4 | . | .
TGTGCCACCGCTGACAGTTGGGGGACTGAAGCTTTCTTT | CATADSWGTEAFF | TRBJ1-1 | TRBV15 | . | .
TGTGCCAGCAGGGGTATCGGGGGGGATAATGAAAAACTGTTTTTT | CASRGIGGDNEKLFF | TRBJ1-4 | TRBV27 | . | once
TGCGCCAGCAGCGATAGGGACGGGGAGCTGTTTTTT | CASSDRDGELFF | TRBJ2-2 | TRBV4-3 | . | .
TGTGCCAGCAGTTTATTTACTGCCGGGGACGAGCAGTACTTC | CASSLFTAGDEQYF | TRBJ2-7 | TRBV27 | . | .
TGTGCCAGCAGTCCCCTGGGCCAAGAGACCCAGTACTTC | CASSPLGQETQYF | TRBJ2-5 | TRBV27 | . | .
TGTGCCAGCAGCTTAGAGGGGGCCGATGAGCAGTTCTTC | CASSLEGADEQFF | TRBJ2-1 | TRBV13 | TRBD1 | .
TGTGCCAGCAGCGGAACTAGAAGCTCTATCACCTACGAGCAGTACTTC | CASSGTRSSITYEQYF | TRBJ2-7 | TRBV27 | . | .
TGTGCCAGCAGCTCACAGGAAGCCTATGGCTACACCTTC | CASSSQEAYGYTF | TRBJ1-2 | TRBV13 | . | .
TGTGCCAGCAGTTTATACAGGGGGGAAGGCTTGAACGAAAAACTGTTTTTT | CASSLYRGEGLNEKLFF | TRBJ1-4 | TRBV28 | TRBD1 | .
TGCAGCGCCCGTTCTTCGAACACCGGGGAGCTGTTTTTT | CSARSSNTGELFF | TRBJ2-2 | TRBV29-1 | . | .
TGTGCCAGCAGCCTGGACAGGGAGGCCGGGGAGCTATTTTTT | CASSLDREAGELFF | TRBJ2-2 | TRBV5-6 | TRBD1 | .
TGTGCCAGCAGCCCCCCCGGGGTGGTGCCCGGGGAGCTGTTTTTT | CASSPPGVVPGELFF | TRBJ2-2 | TRBV7-9 | . | .
TGTGCCAGCAGTTTCGTCCCTGGGACTCAGCCAGACGAGCAGTACTTC | CASSFVPGTQPDEQYF | TRBJ2-7 | TRBV28 | . | .
TGTGCCAGCAGGGCAGCGGGGACCTCTGGGGCCAACGTCCTGACTTTC | CASRAAGTSGANVLTF | TRBJ2-6 | TRBV2 | TRBD2 | .
TGTGCCAGCACTAGGACTAGTGAGACGCAGTATTTT | CASTRTSETQYF | TRBJ2-3 | TRBV11-2 | TRBD2 | .
TGCAGCGTTGAGGGTGGGGTGGGCGAGCAGTACTTC | CSVEGGVGEQYF | TRBJ2-7 | TRBV29-1 | . | .
TGTGCCAGCAGCTTAAACAGAGCCACTGAAGCTTTCTTT | CASSLNRATEAFF | TRBJ1-1 | TRBV7-3 | . | .
TGTGCCAGCAGACACGGGTTTAATAGCAATCAGCCCCAGCATTTT | CASRHGFNSNQPQHF | TRBJ1-5 | TRBV6-2/TRBV6-3 | . | .
TGTGCCAGCAGTTACATAAAGTCGAGCTCCTACAATGAGCAGTTCTTC | CASSYIKSSSYNEQFF | TRBJ2-1 | TRBV6-5 | . | .
TGTGCCAGCAGTTTACAGGGGCACCGGCAGCTGTTTTTT | CASSLQGHRQLFF | TRBJ2-2 | TRBV12-3/TRBV12-4 | . | .
TGTGCCAGCAGCTCGGGGTCCGAGGGTGCGCAACAAGAGACCCAGTACTTC | CASSSGSEGAQQETQYF | TRBJ2-5 | TRBV7-9 | . | .
TGTGCCAGCAGCCTCACTGGGCTGAGGGCTGAAGCTTTCTTT | CASSLTGLRAEAFF | TRBJ1-1 | TRBV14 | . | .
TGCGCCAGCAGCCAAGGTCCGGGGAGTACTGAAGCTTTCTTT | CASSQGPGSTEAFF | TRBJ1-1 | TRBV4-1 | . | .
TGCAGCGTTGATGCCTACAAGGGGGATTTTAATGGCTACACCTTC | CSVDAYKGDFNGYTF | TRBJ1-2 | TRBV29-1 | . | .
TGTGCCAGCAGTTTTGGACAGGGGTCCTACAATGAGCAGTTCTTC | CASSFGQGSYNEQFF | TRBJ2-1 | TRBV28 | TRBD1 | .
TGTGCCAGCAGCCCGGACCATCAGACCGGGGAGCTGTTTTTT | CASSPDHQTGELFF | TRBJ2-2 | TRBV13 | . | .
TGTGCCAGCAGTTTATGGTCCGCGAACACCGGGGAGCTGTTTTTT | CASSLWSANTGELFF | TRBJ2-2 | TRBV28 | . | .
TGTGCCAGCAGCCCTCCGGGACAGGGTAATTCACCCCTCCACTTT | CASSPPGQGNSPLHF | TRBJ1-6 | TRBV5-6 | TRBD1 | .
TGCGCCAGCAGTCAATCCCAGGAGGCTGGTCAGCCCCAGCATTTT | CASSQSQEAGQPQHF | TRBJ1-5 | TRBV23-1 | . | .
TGTGCCACCAGCCCCCCGGCTAGCGGGGTCACCTCCTACGAGCAGTACTTC | CATSPPASGVTSYEQYF | TRBJ2-7 | TRBV15 | TRBD2 | .
TGTGCCAGCAGCGCAACGGCGCCGGGACGGCGTAATTCACCCCTCCACTTT | CASSATAPGRRNSPLHF | TRBJ1-6 | TRBV25-1 | . | .
TGTGCCAGCAGCCTCGGAGGTTCCAGTTATAGCAATCAGCCCCAGCATTTT | CASSLGGSSYSNQPQHF | TRBJ1-5 | TRBV5-8 | . | .
TGTGCCAGCAGCTTGGGACAGGGCTTATATGGCTACACCTTC | CASSLGQGLYGYTF | TRBJ1-2 | TRBV7-8 | TRBD1 | .
TGCGCCAGCAGCTTGGTTGAATTTCCGGGACTAGCGGGGCAGGAGACCCAGTACTTC | CASSLVEFPGLAGQETQYF | TRBJ2-5 | TRBV5-1 | TRBD2 | .
TGTGCCAGCAGTCTACCCTCCGGGGTGTTCGATGGCTACACCTTC | CASSLPSGVFDGYTF | TRBJ1-2 | TRBV28 | . | .
TGTGCCAGCAGCCTCGGAGCTGTTCAGCCCCAGCATTTT | CASSLGAVQPQHF | TRBJ1-5 | TRBV12-3/TRBV12-4 | . | .